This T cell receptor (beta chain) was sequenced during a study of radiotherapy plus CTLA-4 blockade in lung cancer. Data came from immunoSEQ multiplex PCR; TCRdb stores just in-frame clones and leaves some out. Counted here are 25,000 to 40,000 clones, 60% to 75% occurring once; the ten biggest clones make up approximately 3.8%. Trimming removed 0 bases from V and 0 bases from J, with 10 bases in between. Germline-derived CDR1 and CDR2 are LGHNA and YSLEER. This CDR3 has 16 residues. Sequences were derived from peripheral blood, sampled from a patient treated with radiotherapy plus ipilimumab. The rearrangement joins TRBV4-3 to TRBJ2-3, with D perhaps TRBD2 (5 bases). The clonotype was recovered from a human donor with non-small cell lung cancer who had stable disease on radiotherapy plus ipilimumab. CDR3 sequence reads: CASSQDVTGSTDTQYF. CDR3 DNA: TGCGCCAGCAGCCAAGATGTCACGGGAAGCACAGATACGCAGTATTTT.